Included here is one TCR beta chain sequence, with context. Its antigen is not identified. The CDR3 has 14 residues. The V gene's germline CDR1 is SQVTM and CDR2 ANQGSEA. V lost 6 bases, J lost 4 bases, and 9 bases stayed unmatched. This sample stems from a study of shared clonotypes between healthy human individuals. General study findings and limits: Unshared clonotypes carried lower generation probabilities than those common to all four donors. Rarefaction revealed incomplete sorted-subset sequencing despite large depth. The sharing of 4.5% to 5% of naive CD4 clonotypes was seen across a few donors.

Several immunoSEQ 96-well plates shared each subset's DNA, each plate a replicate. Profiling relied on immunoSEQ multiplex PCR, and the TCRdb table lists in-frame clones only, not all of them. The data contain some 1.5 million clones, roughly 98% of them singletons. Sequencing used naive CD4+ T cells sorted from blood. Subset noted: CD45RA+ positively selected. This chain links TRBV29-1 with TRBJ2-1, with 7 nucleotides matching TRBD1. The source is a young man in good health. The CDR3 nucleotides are TGCAGCGTAGTTACGGGACAGCTTTACAATGAGCAGTTCTTC. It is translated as CSVVTGQLYNEQFF.